A single sample gave rise to the 6 T cell receptor beta chains below, sequenced in a study of CD8+CD57+ T cells in acquired aplastic anemia. The template for TCR beta VDJ and CDR3 sequence profiling was genomic DNA. Each CDR3 protein gets one entry after TCRdb re-called the reads with MiXCR. The sample shows a few hundred thousand distinct CDR3 sequences, over 60% of them seen only once. The specimen sequenced was sorted CD4+, CD8+, or CD8+CD57+ T cells (not recorded which) from PBMCs. The source is a human donor in good health.

The DNA of the CDR3 is TGTGCCAGCAGCCCCGCGGGTCTAGCGGAACTAGCCAAAAACATTCAGTACTTC. Protein: CASSPAGLAELAKNIQYF. V usage is TRBV3-1 and J usage is TRBJ2-4; 7 bases map to TRBD2. Germline CDR1 is LGHDT and CDR2 is YNNKEL (reference sequence). The junction had 12 bases not matched to a gene; V was cut back by 4 bases and J by 0 bases. The CDR3 runs 18 residues.

V and J are TRBV15 and TRBJ1-2, with unresolved D. CDR3 size: 13 residues. Per the germline V gene, CDR1 is LNHNV and CDR2 is YYDKDF (reference sequence). V was clipped by 9 bases and J by 7 bases, with 18 bases between them. CDR3 sequence reads: CATSPSADAGYTF. CDR3 coding DNA: TGTGCCACTAGCCCATCGGCGGACGCTGGCTACACCTTC.

This clonotype was observed a few times. This chain links TRBV20-1 with TRBJ2-7, with D maybe TRBD2 (6 bases). V was cut by 1 base and J by 6 bases, with 10 bases left in between. The CDR3 has 12 residues. Germline values: CDR1 DFQATT, CDR2 SNEGSKA (reference sequence). CDR3 region: CSARGAGGEQYF. The CDR3 bases are TGCAGTGCTAGAGGAGCCGGGGGCGAGCAGTACTTC.

V is TRBV7-3 and J is TRBJ2-3; 9 bases align to TRBD2. This CDR3 is built from 17 residues. From germline, CDR1 is SGHTA and CDR2 FQGTGA. J lost 6 bases, V lost 1 base, and 11 bases had no gene match. The CDR3 spells CASSLSPVSGSRDTQYF. DNA for the CDR3: TGTGCCAGCAGCTTAAGTCCGGTTAGCGGGAGTAGGGATACGCAGTATTTT.

The chain recombines TRBV7-6 with TRBJ2-7, with 7 bases lining up with TRBD2. This CDR3 is 14 amino acids long. Germline CDR1 SGHVS, CDR2 FNYEAQ. The J segment lost 2 bases and the V segment lost 4 bases, leaving 5 bases of the junction unmatched. The CDR3 is CASSSQAGAYEQYF. DNA of the CDR3: TGTGCCAGCAGCTCCCAGGCGGGGGCCTACGAGCAGTACTTC.

In its sample, this clonotype was seen once. This chain connects TRBV7-3 to TRBJ1-5; D is ambiguous. Trimming shortened V by 3 bases and J by 14 bases, and 14 bases separated the two germline ends. This CDR3 region has 12 residues. Germline CDR1 and CDR2: SGHTA and FQGTGA. Here the CDR3 reads CASSFGEGPEHF. Here the CDR3 DNA reads TGTGCCAGCAGCTTCGGGGAGGGTCCTGAGCATTTT.